The sample holds many counts of the clone carrying this T cell receptor (beta chain). The antigen remains unidentified. The sample comes from a study of regulatory T cells in long-lasting Graves disease. As for the study in general: Antithyroid drug use was under 3 months in newly diagnosed Graves' patients. Regarding the study as a whole: Patients with persistent disease shared fewer than 3,500 public clonotypes, outpacing the roughly 870 shared by new patients. Results may be inaccurate due to the small sample size.

CDR3 length: 16 residues. Germline lookup yields CDR1 MNHNS and CDR2 SASEGT. Trimming shortened V by 8 bases and J by 3 bases, and 20 bases separated the two germline ends. iRepertoire HTBI primers and Arm-PCR of CDR3 regions built TCR beta libraries. TCRdb fed the multiplex PCR reads into MiXCR, producing one record per CDR3 protein. The data show 520,000 or so distinct CDR3 sequences, about 12% seen once. Regarding time point: newly diagnosed GD, antithyroid drugs for less than 3 months. RNA from PBMCs was the source of the TCR library. Separately, the same data were catalogued under a study of T cells in Graves' hyperthyroidism and ophthalmopathy. That report adds: Subjects aged 18 to 65 presented with newly diagnosed hyperthyroidism of less than 2 months' duration.

The TCR comes from a woman aged 25 to 45 with Graves disease. This material consisted of peripheral blood mononuclear cells (PBMCs), taken at new diagnosis, from a patient treated with antithyroid drugs. The chain has TRBV6-1 and TRBJ2-1; TRBD2 might be the D (6 bases). In DNA, the CDR3 is TGTGCCAGCTCCGACACGTGGTCGGGGGACTACAATGAGCAGTTCTTC. Translating it yields CASSDTWSGDYNEQFF.